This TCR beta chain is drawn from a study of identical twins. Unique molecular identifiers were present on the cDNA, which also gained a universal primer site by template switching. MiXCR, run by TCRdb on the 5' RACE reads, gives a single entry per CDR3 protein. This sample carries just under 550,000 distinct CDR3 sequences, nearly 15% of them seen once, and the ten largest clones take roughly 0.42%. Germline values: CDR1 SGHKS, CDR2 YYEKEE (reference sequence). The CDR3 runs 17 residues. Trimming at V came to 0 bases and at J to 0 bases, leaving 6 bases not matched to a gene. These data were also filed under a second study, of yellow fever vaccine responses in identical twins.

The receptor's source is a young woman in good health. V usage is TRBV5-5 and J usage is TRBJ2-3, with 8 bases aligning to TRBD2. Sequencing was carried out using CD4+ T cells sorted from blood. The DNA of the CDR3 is TGTGCCAGCAGCTTGGATGCGGGGGGACTAAGCACAGATACGCAGTATTTT. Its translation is CASSLDAGGLSTDTQYF.